Listed below are T cell receptor beta chains from one sample, sequenced in a study of glioma-infiltrating T cells after dendritic cell vaccination. The repertoire was sequenced with immunoSEQ multiplex PCR; TCRdb's copy has only in-frame clones and lacks some. The data show roughly 85,000 clones, 85% seen once. Here the sequenced sample was blood, taken after dendritic cell vaccination. These receptors were obtained from a human donor with glioblastoma. CDR3s include the opening cysteine and the closing phenylalanine or tryptophan. A D gene is named only where the DNA matches it firmly. The size of a clone is reported for some rows only, either as once, few or many, or as a class for expanded clones.

abundance	v_gene	j_gene	len	d_gene	CDR3nt	CDR3aa
.	TRBV25-1	TRBJ2-7	13	.	TGTGTCAGCAGTGAATACACCAGCTACGAGCAGTACTTC	CVSSEYTSYEQYF
.	TRBV5-1	TRBJ1-1	13	.	TGCGCCAGCAGCCTGACACCAAACACTGAAGCTTTCTTT	CASSLTPNTEAFF
.	TRBV4-1	TRBJ1-2	14	.	TGCGCCAGCAGCCATCCCACAGGGCCCTATGGCTACACCTTC	CASSHPTGPYGYTF
.	TRBV14	TRBJ2-5	16	TRBD2	TGTGCCAGCAGCCAAGAGAGGCTAGCGGGGCAAGAGACCCAGTACTTC	CASSQERLAGQETQYF
once	TRBV4-1	TRBJ1-1	14	.	TGCGCCAGCAGCCAAGATCCGGGGAGCACTGAAGCTTTCTTT	CASSQDPGSTEAFF
.	TRBV2	TRBJ2-2	12	.	TGTGCCAGCAGCGGGGACACCGGGGAGCTGTTTTTT	CASSGDTGELFF
.	TRBV27	TRBJ1-1	13	.	TGTGCCAGCAGTCCAAACCCCCAGAGAGGAGCTTTCTTT	CASSPNPQRGAFF
once	TRBV5-4	TRBJ2-7	14	.	TGTGCCAGCAACCGAGGTGGAGGAACCTACGAGCAGTACTTC	CASNRGGGTYEQYF
.	TRBV5-1	TRBJ2-2	16	.	TGCGCCAGCAGCTTGGTTGTTAGCGGGAACACCGGGGAGCTGTTTTTT	CASSLVVSGNTGELFF
few	TRBV29-1	TRBJ2-7	16	.	TGCAGCGTGACACGTGACGGACTAACAATGGCCTACGAGCAGTACTTC	CSVTRDGLTMAYEQYF
medium-sized	TRBV19	TRBJ1-5	13	.	TGTGCCAGTAGTATAGATCTCTATCAGCCCCAGCATTTT	CASSIDLYQPQHF
.	TRBV6-4	TRBJ2-7	11	.	TGTGCCAGCAGGACTTCTCACGAGCAGTACTTC	CASRTSHEQYF
.	TRBV6-6	TRBJ2-1	15	.	TGTGCCAGCAGTACGACAGGCCTGAGTTACAATGAGCAGTTCTTC	CASSTTGLSYNEQFF